Listed here are 12 T cell receptor beta chains from one sample, sequenced in a study of cytomegalovirus exposure and HLA in healthy donors. 13 Jbeta primers and 60 Vbeta primers were used for the PCR. This table comes from immunoSEQ multiplex PCR, and its TCRdb copy is limited to in-frame clones, with some not included. The data show around 150,000 clones, around 9% seen once. The material sequenced was PBMCs. Receptor source: a woman between 40 and 55 years old in good health and CMV-seropositive.

The CDR3 region is CASSGGATYNEQFF. The CDR3 DNA reads TGTGCCAGTAGTGGGGGGGCCACCTACAATGAGCAGTTCTTC. This sequence joins TRBV19 and TRBJ2-1; weak D call: TRBD2 (7 bases). The V and J ends lost 5 bases and 2 bases respectively, with 10 bases between them. Looked up from germline, CDR1 is LNHDA and CDR2 is SQIVND (reference sequence). The CDR3 has 14 residues.

The chain recombines TRBV19 with TRBJ2-1, with a possible D match to TRBD1 (5 bases). The CDR3 covers 15 residues. CDR1 is LNHDA and CDR2 is SQIVND in the germline V gene (reference sequence). Trimming removed 6 bases at V and 0 bases at J, with 12 bases between. The CDR3, as DNA: TGTGCCAGTAGGGCTGACAGAAGCTCCTACAATGAGCAGTTCTTC. Protein sequence: CASRADRSSYNEQFF. The full variable domain, with the rest looked up from reference TRBV19 and TRBJ2-1, is DGGITQSPKYLFRKEGQNVTLSCEQNLNHDAMYWYRQDPGQGLRLIYYSQIVNDFQKGDIAEGYSVSREKKESFPLTVTSAQKNPTAFYLCASRADRSSYNEQFFGPGTRLTVL.

This clone was seen only a few times. V is TRBV2 and J is TRBJ1-6; 7 bases align to TRBD1. Trimming removed 2 bases from V and 8 bases from J; junction bases left unmatched: 3. Germline V gene lookup returns CDR1 SNHLY and CDR2 FYNNEI. The CDR3 totals 14 residues. CDR3 region: CASSERTGYSPLHF. The CDR3 DNA is TGTGCCAGCAGTGAACGGACAGGCTATTCACCCCTCCACTTT. Combining the CDR3 with reference TRBV2 and TRBJ1-6 gives the whole variable domain EPEVTQTPSHQVTQMGQEVILRCVPISNHLYFYWYRQILGQKVEFLVSFYNNEISEKSEIFDDQFSVERPDGSNFTLKIRSTKLEDSAMYFCASSERTGYSPLHFGNGTRLTVT.

This clone has only a few counts. The chain links TRBV5-1 to TRBJ1-1; no reliable D call. The V and J ends lost 1 base and 1 base respectively, with 11 bases between them. There are 15 residues in the CDR3. Germline V gene data show CDR1 as SGHRS and CDR2 as YFSETQ. The CDR3 reads CASSLFHAENTEAFF. The DNA for the CDR3 is TGCGCCAGCAGCTTGTTTCACGCAGAGAACACTGAAGCTTTCTTT.

V is TRBV7-2 and J is TRBJ1-1; 9 bases align to TRBD1. Trimming removed 5 bases from V and 2 bases from J; junction bases left unmatched: 9. Germline values: CDR1 SGHTA, CDR2 FQGNSA. The CDR3 totals 16 residues. The CDR3 is CASSPWRTGANTEAFF. CDR3 in DNA: TGTGCCAGCAGCCCTTGGCGGACAGGGGCAAACACTGAAGCTTTCTTT.

This chain uses TRBV4-1 with TRBJ2-5; a possible D gene is TRBD1 (6 bases). Germline V gene sequence: CDR1 MGHRA, CDR2 YSYEKL. The CDR3 has 17 residues. V was trimmed by 0 bases and J by 2 bases, leaving 16 bases between them. The CDR3 is CASSQDLARGQQETQYF. CDR3 coding DNA: TGCGCCAGCAGCCAAGATTTGGCCAGGGGACAACAAGAGACCCAGTACTTC.

V usage is TRBV28 and J usage is TRBJ2-5; 9 nucleotides line up with TRBD2. The J segment lost 5 bases and the V segment lost 3 bases, leaving 7 bases of the junction unmatched. The germline CDR1 and CDR2 sequences are MDHEN and SYDVKM. CDR3 size: 15 residues. The CDR3 DNA reads as TGTGCCAGCAGTTTTCTAGCGGGGCGTAGGGAGACCCAGTACTTC. Translated: CASSFLAGRRETQYF.

A few counts support this clone. V gene TRBV19 combines with J gene TRBJ1-1; D gene unclear. Germline assignment: CDR1 LNHDA and CDR2 SQIVND (reference sequence). Trimming stripped 7 bases from V and 0 bases from J, with 9 bases between. This CDR3 is built from 13 residues. For the CDR3, the DNA is TGTGCCAGTACTAGTAGAATGAACACTGAAGCTTTCTTT. Protein sequence: CASTSRMNTEAFF.

In this sample, this clone turned up a few times. The chain employs TRBV2 and TRBJ2-4, with 7 nucleotides matching TRBD2. Germline CDR1 reads SNHLY; CDR2 reads FYNNEI. This CDR3 is 15 amino acids long. V shed 3 bases and J 4 bases; nucleotides not matched to a gene: 6. CDR3 DNA sequence: TGTGCCAGCAGTGAGTGGGGGGGGAGAAAAAACATTCAGTACTTC. Protein: CASSEWGGRKNIQYF.

This clone was observed a handful of times. CDR3 sequence: CASSLDVTGGNSPLHF. The CDR3 DNA follows: TGCGCCAGCAGCTTGGACGTCACCGGGGGGAATTCACCCCTCCACTTT. The J gene is TRBJ1-6, the V gene TRBV5-1, with D perhaps TRBD1 (5 bases). The V and J ends lost 0 bases and 7 bases respectively, with 14 bases between them. This CDR3 is 16 amino acids long. Germline-derived CDR1 and CDR2 are SGHRS and YFSETQ.

The table lists this clone with a few counts. The genes are TRBV19 and TRBJ1-1; 9 bases match TRBD1. This CDR3 comprises 13 residues. In germline, CDR1 is LNHDA, CDR2 SQIVND (reference sequence). Unmatched junction bases numbered 5, after V lost 5 bases and J lost 7 bases. For the CDR3, the DNA is TGTGCCAGTAGTCTCGGACAGGGGAGTGAAGCTTTCTTT. It translates to CASSLGQGSEAFF.

The chain has TRBV7-9 and TRBJ1-1; 8 bases are a match to TRBD1. Germline CDR1 reads SEHNR; CDR2 reads FQNEAQ (reference sequence). This CDR3 spans 14 amino acids. J was trimmed by 1 base and V by 5 bases; bases with no gene match: 3. The CDR3 is CASSRGQANTEAFF. The CDR3 bases are TGTGCCAGCAGCCGGGGACAGGCGAACACTGAAGCTTTCTTT.